These T cell receptor beta chains were read from a single sample in a study of identical twins. TCRdb itself ran the 5' RACE reads through MiXCR, one entry per CDR3 protein. The repertoire holds roughly 1,500,000 distinct CDR3 sequences, around 33% seen once, with approximately 0.29% in the top ten. The source material was cord blood. Receptor source: a newborn girl in good health. Both conserved end residues are part of each CDR3. The order of the fields is D gene, clone size, J gene, V gene, CDR3 DNA, CDR3 protein. The D gene is left open where the match is weak. The size of a clone is reported for some rows only, either as once, few or many, or as a class for expanded clones.

D gene: TRBD2
clone size: .
J gene: TRBJ2-7
V gene: TRBV7-2
CDR3 DNA: TGTGCCAGCAGCTTAAAAGCGGGGTATACCTACGAGCAGTACTTC
CDR3 protein: CASSLKAGYTYEQYF

D gene: .
clone size: .
J gene: TRBJ2-3
V gene: TRBV20-1
CDR3 DNA: TGCAGTGCAACCCGGGCCGGCTTCACAGATACGCAGTATTTT
CDR3 protein: CSATRAGFTDTQYF

D gene: .
clone size: many
J gene: TRBJ1-2
V gene: TRBV10-3
CDR3 DNA: TGTGCCATCAGTACCCTATACTATGGCTACACCTTC
CDR3 protein: CAISTLYYGYTF

D gene: .
clone size: .
J gene: TRBJ2-7
V gene: TRBV4-1
CDR3 DNA: TGCGCCAGCAGCCAAGGTTTTCCCAGGGCCACCTACGAGCAGTACTTC
CDR3 protein: CASSQGFPRATYEQYF

D gene: TRBD1
clone size: .
J gene: TRBJ1-2
V gene: TRBV16
CDR3 DNA: TGTGCCAGCAGCCAACGGCCGACAGGGTTGGACTATGGCTACACCTTC
CDR3 protein: CASSQRPTGLDYGYTF

D gene: .
clone size: .
J gene: TRBJ2-1
V gene: TRBV6-5
CDR3 DNA: TGTGCCAGCAGTTACTCGGATCCACACCACCCGTACAATGAGCAGTTCTTC
CDR3 protein: CASSYSDPHHPYNEQFF

D gene: TRBD2
clone size: .
J gene: TRBJ2-5
V gene: TRBV18
CDR3 DNA: TGTGCCAGCTCACCTCGGGGAGGGCATGAGCAGTACTTC
CDR3 protein: CASSPRGGHEQYF

D gene: TRBD1
clone size: .
J gene: TRBJ1-5
V gene: TRBV6-5
CDR3 DNA: TGTGCCAGCAGTTACTCGTCATTCTTGCGACAGGGAGGGTGGAGCAATCAGCCCCAGCATTTT
CDR3 protein: CASSYSSFLRQGGWSNQPQHF

D gene: .
clone size: few
J gene: TRBJ1-5
V gene: TRBV7-2
CDR3 DNA: TGTGCCAGCAGCTTAGCACTGGACAGAAATCAGCCCCAGCATTTT
CDR3 protein: CASSLALDRNQPQHF

D gene: .
clone size: few
J gene: TRBJ2-3
V gene: TRBV20-1
CDR3 DNA: TGCAGTGCTAGATTTCCGGGCACAGATACGCAGTATTTT
CDR3 protein: CSARFPGTDTQYF

D gene: .
clone size: .
J gene: TRBJ2-7
V gene: TRBV15
CDR3 DNA: TGTGCCACCAGCAGAGATCGGGGCTCGCTCGAGCAGTACTTC
CDR3 protein: CATSRDRGSLEQYF

D gene: TRBD1
clone size: few
J gene: TRBJ1-6
V gene: TRBV12-3/TRBV12-4
CDR3 DNA: TGTGCCAGCAGTCACAAAGCACAGGGGACCTATAATTCACCCCTCCACTTT
CDR3 protein: CASSHKAQGTYNSPLHF

D gene: TRBD2
clone size: few
J gene: TRBJ2-4
V gene: TRBV5-6
CDR3 DNA: TGTGCCAGCAGCTTGCTAGCGGGGCTAGGGGGAGCCAAAAACATTCAGTACTTC
CDR3 protein: CASSLLAGLGGAKNIQYF

D gene: TRBD2
clone size: .
J gene: TRBJ2-1
V gene: TRBV7-2
CDR3 DNA: TGTGCCAGCAGCTTAGCGCCCGTCCTAGCGGGGTCCTACAATGAGCAGTTCTTC
CDR3 protein: CASSLAPVLAGSYNEQFF

D gene: TRBD2
clone size: .
J gene: TRBJ2-7
V gene: TRBV12-3/TRBV12-4
CDR3 DNA: TGTGCCAGCAGTTTATTCCTTCGGCCGGGGGGGGATCTCTACGAGCAGTACTTC
CDR3 protein: CASSLFLRPGGDLYEQYF

D gene: TRBD2
clone size: .
J gene: TRBJ2-3
V gene: TRBV27
CDR3 DNA: TGTGCCAGCAGCCGGTACTTAGCGGGGGCAAGCACAGATACGCAGTATTTT
CDR3 protein: CASSRYLAGASTDTQYF